Below, 4 T cell receptor beta chains from the same sample are listed, as sequenced in a study of PD-1 blockade in classical Hodgkin lymphoma. Indicated time point: cycle 4 day 1 (C4D1), after less than 7 weeks of nivolumab. Brentuximab vedotin exposure varied, and every patient relapsed after autologous stem cell transplantation. Using immunoSEQ multiplex PCR, the repertoire was profiled, and TCRdb retains in-frame clones only, with some absent. The sample has about 27,000 clones; about two thirds are singletons. The material sequenced was peripheral blood mononuclear cells (PBMCs), taken before the fourth cycle of nivolumab. All receptors derive from a human donor with classical Hodgkin lymphoma.

This chain links TRBV20-1 with TRBJ2-1; 9 nucleotides align to TRBD2. Germline V gene sequence: CDR1 DFQATT, CDR2 SNEGSKA (reference sequence). The ends lost 6 bases at V and 9 bases at J; junction bases unmatched: 3. There are 11 residues in the CDR3. The CDR3 here is CSASSGSEQFF. Written as DNA, the CDR3 is TGCAGTGCAAGTAGCGGGAGTGAGCAGTTCTTC.

The chain has TRBV4-3 and TRBJ2-7, with a weak D call TRBD1 (5 bases). CDR3 length: 13 amino acids. The V and J ends lost 1 base and 4 bases respectively, with 8 bases between them. CDR1 LGHNA and CDR2 YSLEER come from the germline V gene. DNA for the CDR3: TGCGCCAGCAGCCAAGGGGCAGGGTACGAGCAGTACTTC. This encodes CASSQGAGYEQYF.

V usage is TRBV18 and J usage is TRBJ1-4; 12 bases are shared with TRBD1. CDR3 length equals 15 residues. Looked up from germline, CDR1 is KGHSH and CDR2 is LQKENI. The junction had 2 bases not matched to a gene; V was cut back by 0 bases and J by 9 bases. The CDR3 DNA sequence: TGTGCCAGCTCACCACCGGGACAGGGGGCAAAAAAACTGTTTTTT. Translating gives CASSPPGQGAKKLFF.

The CDR3 bases are TGTGCCAGTAGTGGGTTCGGGGCGAGGGAGACCCAGTACTTC. This codes for CASSGFGARETQYF. The V and J genes are TRBV19 and TRBJ2-5; perhaps D is TRBD1 or TRBD2 (5 bases each). Germline V gives CDR1 LNHDA, CDR2 SQIVND (reference sequence). Trimming cost V 5 bases and J 5 bases, with 15 bases left between them. The length of the CDR3 is 14 residues.